Shown below are 19 T cell receptor beta chains from a single sample sequenced in a study of T cells in localized non-small cell lung cancer. Only in-frame clones appear in the TCRdb table, and some are missing; sequencing was by immunoSEQ multiplex PCR. The table shows some 36,000 clones, with 80% to 90% occurring only once. Sample: peripheral blood mononuclear cells, taken before any cancer treatment. The receptors shown here come from a male donor aged 60 or older with stage II lung adenocarcinoma.

The V call is TRBV5-1, the J call TRBJ1-1; 7 bases match TRBD1. With V trimmed by 5 bases and J by 1 base, 5 bases remained unmatched. This CDR3 has 14 amino acids. CDR1 SGHRS and CDR2 YFSETQ come from the germline V gene. CDR3 sequence: CASRYRGGNTEAFF. The CDR3 nucleotides read TGCGCCAGCAGGTACAGGGGAGGGAACACTGAAGCTTTCTTT. Using reference TRBV5-1 and TRBJ1-1 for the parts outside the CDR3, the full variable domain is KAGVTQTPRYLIKTRGQQVTLSCSPISGHRSVSWYQQTPGQGLQFLFEYFSETQRNKGNFPGRFSGRQFSNSRSEMNVSTLELGDSALYLCASRYRGGNTEAFFGQGTRLTVV.

This chain joins TRBV9 and TRBJ2-5; tentative D call: TRBD1 (5 bases). CDR3 size: 15 residues. V was shortened by 4 bases and J by 3 bases, with 16 bases between the two germline ends. In germline, CDR1 is SGDLS, CDR2 YYNGEE. The CDR3 nucleotides are TGTGCCAGCAGCTTTTCCCCAGGGTTGGAAGAGACCCAGTACTTC. Translating it yields CASSFSPGLEETQYF.

The chain employs TRBV14 and TRBJ2-3; TRBD1 agrees at 11 bases. V lost 4 bases to trimming and J lost 7 bases; unmatched junction nucleotides: 7. Germline V gene lookup returns CDR1 SGHDN and CDR2 FVKESK. There are 15 residues in the CDR3. As DNA, the CDR3 is TGTGCCAGCAGCCTCCTCGGACAGGGGGCGAATACGCAGTATTTT. Amino acid sequence: CASSLLGQGANTQYF.

The chain carries TRBV2 and TRBJ2-7, with TRBD1 as a possible D gene (5 bases). The germline gives CDR1 SNHLY, CDR2 FYNNEI. V lost 4 bases, J lost 3 bases, and 13 bases lay in between. The CDR3 consists of 14 residues. The CDR3 bases are TGTGCCAGCAGTGCCGACAGTTATCTCTACGAGCAGTACTTC. Translation: CASSADSYLYEQYF.

The chain uses TRBV7-8 and TRBJ2-2; tentative D call: TRBD2 (6 bases). Germline CDR1 reads SGHVS; CDR2 reads FQNEAQ. V was pared by 2 bases and J by 6 bases, with 13 bases between. This CDR3 is 15 amino acids long. The CDR3 protein is CASSLTAGGAGELFF. DNA of the CDR3: TGTGCCAGCAGCTTAACCGCCGGGGGTGCCGGGGAGCTGTTTTTT.

This rearrangement joins TRBV9 to TRBJ1-3; D not certain. The CDR3 contains 15 residues. V was trimmed by 4 bases and J by 0 bases, leaving 11 bases between them. Germline V CDR1 and CDR2: SGDLS, YYNGEE. The CDR3 reads CASSFRHSSGNTIYF. The CDR3 DNA is TGTGCCAGCAGCTTCAGACATAGCTCTGGAAACACCATATATTTT.

For this clone: This sample includes further DNA sequences coding for the same CDR3. The chain's CDR3 is CASSLTGGYGYTF. The DNA of the CDR3 is TGTGCCAGCAGTTTAACAGGGGGCTATGGCTACACCTTC. The V call is TRBV28, the J call TRBJ1-2; 8 positions agree with TRBD1. V gave up 2 bases and J gave up 4 bases; unmatched junction bases: 0. The CDR3 covers 13 residues. Germline lookup yields CDR1 MDHEN and CDR2 SYDVKM.

This clone showed up just a few times. The V gene is TRBV19, the J gene TRBJ2-1; the D gene is possibly TRBD2 (7 bases). V gave up 3 bases and J gave up 5 bases, with 14 bases separating them. Per the germline V gene, CDR1 is LNHDA and CDR2 is SQIVND (reference sequence). CDR3 length equals 15 residues. CDR3 sequence: CASSIAGAEDNEQFF. The DNA for the CDR3 is TGTGCCAGTAGTATCGCGGGGGCGGAGGACAATGAGCAGTTCTTC.

The CDR3 spells CASRPFPNYGYTF. The CDR3 DNA reads as TGTGCCAGCAGACCATTCCCTAACTATGGCTACACCTTC. The rearrangement links TRBV6-5 to TRBJ1-2; D is undetermined. This CDR3 comprises 13 residues. The V gene lost 6 bases and the J gene lost 0 bases, with 8 bases spanning the gap. Germline loops: CDR1 MNHEY, CDR2 SVGAGI.

This clone was seen more than once but under ten times. CDR3 nucleotide sequence: TGTGCCAGTAGTATTGAAGGGGCTATGAACACTGAAGCTTTCTTT. Translating it yields CASSIEGAMNTEAFF. The rearrangement uses TRBV19 and TRBJ1-1, with D possibly TRBD1 on 5 matching bases. Between the trimmed V and J ends, which lost 3 bases and 0 bases, there was a span of 11 bases. The germline CDR1 and CDR2 sequences are LNHDA and SQIVND (reference sequence). The CDR3 is 15 amino acids.

The chain uses TRBV6-5 and TRBJ2-7; D remains unclear. V lost 4 bases to trimming and J lost 1 base, with 8 bases between them. Germline assignment: CDR1 MNHEY and CDR2 SVGAGI. This CDR3 contains 13 residues. The CDR3 DNA is TGTGCCAGCAGTTCCCCAGTTTCCTACGAGCAGTACTTC. Its translation: CASSSPVSYEQYF.

V is TRBV30 and J is TRBJ2-3; D tentatively reads TRBD1 or TRBD2 (5 bases each). V was trimmed by 8 bases and J by 2 bases, leaving 17 bases between them. Germline loops: CDR1 GTSNPN, CDR2 SVGIG (reference sequence). This CDR3 has 14 amino acids. Here the CDR3 reads CARNGAGNTDTQYF. CDR3 bases: TGTGCCCGAAACGGGGCGGGTAACACAGATACGCAGTATTTT.

V usage is TRBV7-2 and J usage is TRBJ1-1; TRBD1 might be the D (5 bases). There are 14 residues in the CDR3. V lost 5 bases and J 4 bases, leaving 14 bases between the germline ends. Germline assignment: CDR1 SGHTA and CDR2 FQGNSA. CDR3 bases: TGTGCCAGCAGCCACGGGCTGAGGGGCACTGAAGCTTTCTTT. This sequence encodes CASSHGLRGTEAFF.

This chain links TRBV7-7 with TRBJ2-7, with 10 bases identical to TRBD1. This CDR3 has 13 residues. The trim removed 4 bases at V and 5 bases at J, leaving 2 bases unmatched. The germline gives CDR1 SSHAT, CDR2 FNYEAQ (reference sequence). In DNA form, the CDR3 reads TGTGCCAGCAGCTCGGACAGGGGGAACGAGCAGTACTTC. As protein: CASSSDRGNEQYF.

The chain employs TRBV5-1 and TRBJ2-1; D gene ambiguous. V lost 3 bases, J lost 7 bases, and 20 bases lay in between. Germline V lookup: CDR1 SGHRS, CDR2 YFSETQ. The CDR3 loop spans 16 amino acids. The CDR3 DNA sequence: TGCGCCAGCAGCTACCCCCGGGCCTTTCAGAGGAATGAGCAGTTCTTC. It yields the protein CASSYPRAFQRNEQFF.

To note about this clone: Other DNA sequences from this sample encode an identical CDR3 as well. The CDR3 here is CASSPGTANTEAFF. The CDR3 DNA sequence: TGTGCCAGCAGCCCAGGGACAGCGAACACTGAAGCTTTCTTT. This chain uses TRBV7-2 with TRBJ1-1; 7 bases fit TRBD1. The CDR3 covers 14 residues. The germline V gene has CDR1 SGHTA and CDR2 FQGNSA. J lost 1 base, V lost 5 bases, and 4 bases had no gene match.

The genes are TRBV4-3 and TRBJ2-7, with TRBD1 matching 8 bases. Looked up from germline, CDR1 is LGHNA and CDR2 is YSLEER. The CDR3 is 18 amino acids. With V trimmed by 0 bases and J by 3 bases, 13 bases remained unmatched. The CDR3 DNA is TGCGCCAGCAGCCAAGATCGGATCGTCGGGACAGGAGGCTACGAGCAGTACTTC. It encodes CASSQDRIVGTGGYEQYF.

The chain employs TRBV11-3 and TRBJ2-1; TRBD2 matches at 9 bases. J lost 10 bases, V lost 0 bases, and 1 base had no gene match. Germline CDR1 and CDR2: SGHNT and YENEEA. The CDR3 runs to 13 residues. The CDR3 here is CASSLELAGEQFF. DNA for the CDR3: TGTGCCAGCAGCTTAGAACTAGCGGGCGAGCAGTTCTTC.

The rearrangement links TRBV5-5 to TRBJ1-2; no clear D. This CDR3 has 13 amino acids. The ends were cut back, 5 bases at V and 3 bases at J, with 11 bases in the middle. The germline CDR1 and CDR2 sequences are SGHKS and YYEKEE (reference sequence). The CDR3, as DNA: TGTGCCAGCAGGCCGACCGACCACTATGGCTACACCTTC. Its protein is CASRPTDHYGYTF.